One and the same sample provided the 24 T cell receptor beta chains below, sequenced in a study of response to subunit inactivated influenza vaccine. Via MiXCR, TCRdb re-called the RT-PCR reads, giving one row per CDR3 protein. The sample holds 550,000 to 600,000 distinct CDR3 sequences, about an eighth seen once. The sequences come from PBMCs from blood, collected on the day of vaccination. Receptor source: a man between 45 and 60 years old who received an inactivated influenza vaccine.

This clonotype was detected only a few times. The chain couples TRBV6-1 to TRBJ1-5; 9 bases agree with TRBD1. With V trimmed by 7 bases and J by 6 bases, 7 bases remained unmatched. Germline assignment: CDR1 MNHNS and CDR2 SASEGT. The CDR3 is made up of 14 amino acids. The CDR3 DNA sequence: TGTGCCAGCAAGCGAACAGGGGGCGGTCAGCCCCAGCATTTT. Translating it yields CASKRTGGGQPQHF.

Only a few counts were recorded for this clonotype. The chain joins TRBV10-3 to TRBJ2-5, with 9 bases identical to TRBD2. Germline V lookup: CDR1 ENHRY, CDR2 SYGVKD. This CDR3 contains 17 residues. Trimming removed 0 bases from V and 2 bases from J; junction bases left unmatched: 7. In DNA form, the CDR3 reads TGTGCCATCAGTGAGTCGTTCGCTAGCGGGAAACAAGAGACCCAGTACTTC. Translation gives CAISESFASGKQETQYF.

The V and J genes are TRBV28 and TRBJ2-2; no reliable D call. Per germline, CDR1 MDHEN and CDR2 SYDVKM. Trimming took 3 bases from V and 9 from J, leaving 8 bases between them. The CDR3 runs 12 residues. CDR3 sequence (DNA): TGTGCCAGCAGTTTTGGACGACGGGAGCTGTTTTTT. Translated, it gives CASSFGRRELFF.

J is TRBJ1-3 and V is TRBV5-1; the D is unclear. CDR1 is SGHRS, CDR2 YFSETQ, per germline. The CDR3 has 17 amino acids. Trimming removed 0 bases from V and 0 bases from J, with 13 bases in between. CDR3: CASSLVGVRYSGNTIYF. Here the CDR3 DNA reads TGCGCCAGCAGCTTGGTTGGGGTCCGCTACTCTGGAAACACCATATATTTT.

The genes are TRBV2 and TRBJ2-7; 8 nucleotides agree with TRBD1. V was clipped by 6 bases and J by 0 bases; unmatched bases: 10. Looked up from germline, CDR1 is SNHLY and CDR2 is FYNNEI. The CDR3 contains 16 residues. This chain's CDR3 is CASRPHRDRTSYEQYF. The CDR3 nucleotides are TGTGCCAGCAGACCCCACCGGGACAGGACCTCCTACGAGCAGTACTTC.

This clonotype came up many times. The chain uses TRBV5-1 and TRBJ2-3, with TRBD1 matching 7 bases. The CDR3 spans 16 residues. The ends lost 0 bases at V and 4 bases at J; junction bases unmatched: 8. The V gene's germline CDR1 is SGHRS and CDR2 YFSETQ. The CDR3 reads CASSLAQGGVADTQYF. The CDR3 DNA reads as TGCGCCAGCAGCTTGGCCCAAGGGGGCGTCGCAGATACGCAGTATTTT.

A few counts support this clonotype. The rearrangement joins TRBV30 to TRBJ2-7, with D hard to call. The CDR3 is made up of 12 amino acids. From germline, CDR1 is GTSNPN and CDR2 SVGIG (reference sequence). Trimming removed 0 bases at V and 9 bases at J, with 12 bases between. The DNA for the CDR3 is TGTGCCTGGAGTGTACACGGATCAGGGCAGTACTTC. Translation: CAWSVHGSGQYF. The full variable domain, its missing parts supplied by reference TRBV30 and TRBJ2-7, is SQTIHQWPATLVQPVGSPLSLECTVEGTSNPNLYWYRQAAGRGLQLLFYSVGIGQISSEVPQNLSASRPQDRQFILSSKKLLLSDSGFYLCAWSVHGSGQYFGPGTRLTVT.

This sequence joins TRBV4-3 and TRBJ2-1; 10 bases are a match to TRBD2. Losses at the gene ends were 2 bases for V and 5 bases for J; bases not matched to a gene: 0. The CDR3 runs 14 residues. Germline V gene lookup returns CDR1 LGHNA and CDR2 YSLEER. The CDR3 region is CASSQLAGDNEQFF. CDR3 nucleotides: TGCGCCAGCAGCCAACTAGCGGGGGACAATGAGCAGTTCTTC.

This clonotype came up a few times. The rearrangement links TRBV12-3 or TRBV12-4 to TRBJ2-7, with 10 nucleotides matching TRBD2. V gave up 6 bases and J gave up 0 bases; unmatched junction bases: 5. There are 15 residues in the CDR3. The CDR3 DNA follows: TGTGCCAGCAGGCGAGCGGGAGGGAACTCCTACGAGCAGTACTTC. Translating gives CASRRAGGNSYEQYF.

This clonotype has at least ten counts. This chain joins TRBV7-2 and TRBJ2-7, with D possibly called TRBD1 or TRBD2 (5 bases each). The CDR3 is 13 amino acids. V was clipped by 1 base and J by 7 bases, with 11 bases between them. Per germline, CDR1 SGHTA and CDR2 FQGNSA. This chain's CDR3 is CASSLVGGWEQYF. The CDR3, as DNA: TGTGCCAGCAGCTTAGTTGGGGGTTGGGAGCAGTACTTC.

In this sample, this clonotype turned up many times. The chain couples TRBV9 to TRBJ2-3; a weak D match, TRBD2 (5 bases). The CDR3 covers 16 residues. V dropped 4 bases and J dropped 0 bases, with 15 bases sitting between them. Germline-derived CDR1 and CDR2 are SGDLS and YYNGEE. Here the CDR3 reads CASSSRGRASTDTQYF. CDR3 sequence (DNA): TGTGCCAGCAGCTCCCGCGGGCGGGCTAGCACAGATACGCAGTATTTT.

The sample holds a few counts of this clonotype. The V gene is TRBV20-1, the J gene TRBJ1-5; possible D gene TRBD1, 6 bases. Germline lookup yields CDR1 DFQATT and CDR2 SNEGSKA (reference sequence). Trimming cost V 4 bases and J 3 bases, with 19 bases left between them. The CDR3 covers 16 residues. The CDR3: CSAKGRGNAPNQPQHF. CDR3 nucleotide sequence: TGCAGTGCTAAGGGGAGGGGGAATGCCCCCAATCAGCCCCAGCATTTT.

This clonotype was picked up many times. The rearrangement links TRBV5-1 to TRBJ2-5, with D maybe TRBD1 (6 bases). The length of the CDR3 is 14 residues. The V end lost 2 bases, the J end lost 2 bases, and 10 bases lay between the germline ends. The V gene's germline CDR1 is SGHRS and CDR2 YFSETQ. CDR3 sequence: CASSLGQHQETQYF. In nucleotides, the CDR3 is TGCGCCAGCAGCTTAGGACAGCATCAAGAGACCCAGTACTTC.

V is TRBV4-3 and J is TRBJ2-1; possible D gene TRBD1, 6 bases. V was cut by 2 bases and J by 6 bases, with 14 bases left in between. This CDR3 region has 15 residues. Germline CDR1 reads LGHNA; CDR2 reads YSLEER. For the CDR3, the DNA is TGCGCCAGCAGCCAACAAACCGGACAGCCCAATGAGCAGTTCTTC. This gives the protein CASSQQTGQPNEQFF.

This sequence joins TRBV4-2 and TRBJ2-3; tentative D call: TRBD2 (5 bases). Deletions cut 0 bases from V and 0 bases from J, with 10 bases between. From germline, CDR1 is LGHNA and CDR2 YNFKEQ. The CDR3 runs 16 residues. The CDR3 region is CASSQDLEASTDTQYF. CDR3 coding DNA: TGTGCCAGCAGCCAAGATCTGGAGGCGAGCACAGATACGCAGTATTTT.

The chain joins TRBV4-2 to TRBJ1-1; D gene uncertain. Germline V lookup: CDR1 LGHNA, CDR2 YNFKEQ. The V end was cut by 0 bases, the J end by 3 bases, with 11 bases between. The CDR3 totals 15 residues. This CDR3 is CASSQETLRDTEAFF. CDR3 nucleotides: TGTGCCAGCAGCCAAGAAACGCTTCGGGACACTGAAGCTTTCTTT.

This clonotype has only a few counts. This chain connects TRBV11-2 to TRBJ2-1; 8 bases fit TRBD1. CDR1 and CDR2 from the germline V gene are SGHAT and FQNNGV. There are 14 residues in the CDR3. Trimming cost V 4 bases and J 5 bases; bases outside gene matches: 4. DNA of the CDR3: TGTGCCAGCAGCTCTCGGGACAGGCACAATGAGCAGTTCTTC. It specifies CASSSRDRHNEQFF.

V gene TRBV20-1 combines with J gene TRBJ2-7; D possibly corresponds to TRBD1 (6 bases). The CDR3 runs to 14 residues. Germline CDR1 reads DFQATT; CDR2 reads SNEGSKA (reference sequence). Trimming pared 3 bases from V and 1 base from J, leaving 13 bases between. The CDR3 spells CSASRGQNSYEQYF. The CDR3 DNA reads TGCAGTGCTAGCCGTGGACAGAATTCCTACGAGCAGTACTTC.

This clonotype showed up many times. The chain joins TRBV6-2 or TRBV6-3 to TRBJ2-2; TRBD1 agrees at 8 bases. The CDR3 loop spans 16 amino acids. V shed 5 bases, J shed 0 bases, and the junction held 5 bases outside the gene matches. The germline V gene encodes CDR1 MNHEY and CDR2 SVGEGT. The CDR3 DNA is TGTGCCAGCAGTAGGACAGGGCTTTCGAACACCGGGGAGCTGTTTTTT. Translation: CASSRTGLSNTGELFF.

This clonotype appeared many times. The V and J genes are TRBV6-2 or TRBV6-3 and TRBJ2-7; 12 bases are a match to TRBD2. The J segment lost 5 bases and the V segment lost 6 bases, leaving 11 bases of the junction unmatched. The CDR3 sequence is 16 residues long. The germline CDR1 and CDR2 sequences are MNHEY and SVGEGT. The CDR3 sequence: CASSQQTSGRPNEQYF. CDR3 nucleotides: TGTGCCAGCAGCCAACAGACTAGCGGGAGACCTAACGAGCAGTACTTC.

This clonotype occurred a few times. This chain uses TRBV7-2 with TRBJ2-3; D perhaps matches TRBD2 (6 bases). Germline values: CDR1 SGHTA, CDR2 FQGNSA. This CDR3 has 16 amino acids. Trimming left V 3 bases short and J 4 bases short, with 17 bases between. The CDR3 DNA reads TGTGCCAGCAGCTTGCGAAGACTAGTAGGGTCAGATACGCAGTATTTT. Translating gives CASSLRRLVGSDTQYF.

The CDR3 is CASSATGVQGFEQYF. CDR3 bases: TGTGCCAGCAGCGCCACCGGAGTACAGGGATTCGAGCAGTACTTC. The chain carries TRBV7-9 and TRBJ2-7; the D gene is possibly TRBD1 (6 bases). The CDR3 covers 15 residues. V was pared by 5 bases and J by 6 bases, with 20 bases between. The V gene's germline CDR1 is SEHNR and CDR2 FQNEAQ (reference sequence).

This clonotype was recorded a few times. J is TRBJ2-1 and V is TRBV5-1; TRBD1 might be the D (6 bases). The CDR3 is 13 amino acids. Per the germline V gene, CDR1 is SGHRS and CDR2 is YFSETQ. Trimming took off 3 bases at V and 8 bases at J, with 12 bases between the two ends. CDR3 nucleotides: TGCGCCAGCAGCTCAACAGGGTTCGATGAGCAGTTCTTC. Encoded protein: CASSSTGFDEQFF.

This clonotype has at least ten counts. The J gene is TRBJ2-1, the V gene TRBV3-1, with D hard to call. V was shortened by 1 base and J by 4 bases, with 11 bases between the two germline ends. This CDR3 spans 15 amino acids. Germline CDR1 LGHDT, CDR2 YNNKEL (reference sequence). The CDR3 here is CASSQAQDPYNEQFF. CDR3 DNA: TGTGCCAGCAGCCAAGCTCAGGACCCATACAATGAGCAGTTCTTC.